The 24 T cell receptor beta chains below were found in one sample sequenced in a study of T cell responses to AZD1222 COVID-19 vaccine. The repertoire was sequenced with immunoSEQ multiplex PCR; TCRdb's copy has only in-frame clones and lacks some. Of about 100,000 clones in the sample, about 86% were seen once. Sequencing was performed on peripheral blood, taken on day 0 of AZD1222 vaccination. These receptors were taken from an adult in good health.

The V gene is TRBV19, the J gene TRBJ1-2; tentative D call: TRBD1 (5 bases). The CDR3 consists of 14 residues. Germline-derived CDR1 and CDR2 are LNHDA and SQIVND (reference sequence). Trimming left V 2 bases short and J 6 bases short, with 13 bases between. In DNA form, the CDR3 reads TGTGCCAGTAGTATATTCGGGGGAGTGGATGGCTACACCTTC. Protein: CASSIFGGVDGYTF.

The genes are TRBV6-5 and TRBJ1-2; tentatively, D is TRBD1 (5 bases). V gave up 4 bases and J gave up 8 bases, with 20 bases separating them. Germline CDR1 is MNHEY and CDR2 is SVGAGI. The CDR3 is 15 amino acids. The CDR3 DNA is TGTGCCAGCAGTTCGACAGAAGTAGCGTTGGGCGGCTACACCTTC. This translates into CASSSTEVALGGYTF.

The genes are TRBV6-5 and TRBJ2-7, with TRBD1 identical over 7 bases. The CDR3 extends over 14 amino acids. V shed 5 bases and J 2 bases; nucleotides not matched to a gene: 6. Germline V gene lookup returns CDR1 MNHEY and CDR2 SVGAGI. CDR3 DNA: TGTGCCAGCAGTAGGGGGACAGAGACCTACGAGCAGTACTTC. It specifies CASSRGTETYEQYF.

V is TRBV6-6 and J is TRBJ2-1; TRBD2 aligns across 13 bases. V gave up 5 bases and J gave up 7 bases; unmatched junction bases: 11. The germline CDR1 and CDR2 sequences are MNHNY and SVGAGI (reference sequence). The CDR3 runs to 17 residues. CDR3 sequence reads: CASSRWTSGSPRNEQFF. CDR3 in DNA: TGTGCCAGCAGTCGCTGGACTAGCGGGAGCCCTAGAAATGAGCAGTTCTTC.

The chain employs TRBV6-2 or TRBV6-3 and TRBJ1-1; D unresolved. The V gene's germline CDR1 is MNHEY and CDR2 SVGEGT. CDR3 length equals 16 residues. Trimming took 2 bases from V and 0 from J, leaving 13 bases between them. DNA for the CDR3: TGTGCCAGCAGTTACGTGGCTTACCCCATGAACACTGAAGCTTTCTTT. It yields the protein CASSYVAYPMNTEAFF.

The chain combines TRBV18 with TRBJ2-5; TRBD2 matches 8 bases. The germline CDR1 and CDR2 sequences are KGHSH and LQKENI. The CDR3 is made up of 16 amino acids. The junction had 12 bases not matched to a gene; V was cut back by 3 bases and J by 6 bases. CDR3 loop: CASSPLPAGDEKTQYF. CDR3 DNA sequence: TGTGCCAGCTCACCCCTTCCAGCGGGGGATGAGAAGACCCAGTACTTC.

This chain connects TRBV5-6 to TRBJ1-2; possibly TRBD1 for D (5 bases). Trimming stripped 2 bases from V and 8 bases from J, with 13 bases between. The CDR3 length is 13 residues. Germline assignment: CDR1 SGHDT and CDR2 YYEEEE. The CDR3 sequence: CASSFGQGGGYTF. As DNA, the CDR3 is TGTGCCAGCAGCTTCGGGCAGGGTGGCGGCTACACCTTC.

The chain carries TRBV6-6 and TRBJ2-7, with TRBD1 identical over 9 bases. This CDR3 is 15 amino acids long. V lost 0 bases, J lost 7 bases, and 7 bases stayed unmatched. Germline CDR1 MNHNY, CDR2 SVGAGI (reference sequence). The CDR3 region is CASSYSPGQGGEQYF. The DNA of the CDR3 is TGTGCCAGCAGTTACTCACCGGGACAGGGAGGAGAGCAGTACTTC.

CDR3 in DNA: TGTGCCAGCAGCCAAGTTAGGCGGGGGGGCCATGGCTACACCTTC. This gives the protein CASSQVRRGGHGYTF. This chain connects TRBV3-1 (or the pseudogene TRBV3-2) to TRBJ1-2; a weak D match, TRBD1 (6 bases). The CDR3 spans 15 residues. Deletions cut 1 base from V and 6 bases from J, with 15 bases between. Germline V CDR1 and CDR2: LGHDT, YNNKEL (reference sequence).

The chain couples TRBV2 to TRBJ1-5; 8 bases map to TRBD1. Losses at the gene ends were 3 bases for V and 1 base for J; bases not matched to a gene: 5. This CDR3 contains 16 residues. Germline assignment: CDR1 SNHLY and CDR2 FYNNEI. DNA of the CDR3: TGTGCCAGCAGTGACACCAGGGGGCAAAGCAATCAGCCCCAGCATTTT. Translated, it gives CASSDTRGQSNQPQHF.

The DNA for the CDR3 is TGTGCCAGCAGTGATTGGGACGGAAGCGCGCAGTCTAACTATGGCTACACCTTC. Encoded protein: CASSDWDGSAQSNYGYTF. The rearrangement uses TRBV6-1 and TRBJ1-2, with a tentative D call TRBD1 (5 bases). The CDR3 consists of 18 residues. CDR1 is MNHNS and CDR2 is SASEGT in the germline V gene. V lost 3 bases and J lost 0, with 20 bases in between.

This chain links TRBV19 with TRBJ1-3; no clear D gene. Looked up from germline, CDR1 is LNHDA and CDR2 is SQIVND (reference sequence). This CDR3 contains 16 residues. V lost 3 bases and J 0 bases, leaving 12 bases between the germline ends. The CDR3 sequence: CASSIEQRSSGNTIYF. Here the CDR3 DNA reads TGTGCCAGTAGTATCGAACAGAGGAGCTCTGGAAACACCATATATTTT.

The chain has TRBV12-5 and TRBJ2-1; 8 bases fit TRBD2. Germline V CDR1 and CDR2: LGHNT, FRNRAP. V shed 3 bases, J shed 8 bases, and the junction held 6 bases outside the gene matches. This CDR3 region has 14 residues. The CDR3 sequence is CASGFGGGHDEQFF. DNA for the CDR3: TGTGCTAGTGGTTTCGGCGGGGGGCACGATGAGCAGTTCTTC. Together with reference TRBV12-5 and TRBJ2-1, the CDR3 gives the full variable domain: DARVTQTPRHKVTEMGQEVTMRCQPILGHNTVFWYRQTMMQGLELLAYFRNRAPLDDSGMPKDRFSAEMPDATLATLKIQPSEPRDSAVYFCASGFGGGHDEQFFGPGTRLTVL.

J is TRBJ1-5 and V is TRBV6-1; D not resolved. CDR1 and CDR2 (germline): MNHNS, SASEGT. Trimming removed 3 bases from V and 3 bases from J, with 12 bases in between. The CDR3 loop spans 15 amino acids. The CDR3 here is CASSELAAYNQPQHF. In DNA, the CDR3 is TGTGCCAGCAGTGAGCTGGCCGCATACAATCAGCCCCAGCATTTT.

The chain has TRBV7-2 and TRBJ2-5, with 12 bases matching TRBD1. Germline loops: CDR1 SGHTA, CDR2 FQGNSA. J was trimmed by 2 bases and V by 4 bases; bases with no gene match: 8. This CDR3 spans 17 amino acids. DNA of the CDR3: TGTGCCAGCAGCTCGGGACAGGGGGCTATCGTACAAGAGACCCAGTACTTC. This gives the protein CASSSGQGAIVQETQYF.

The V gene is TRBV7-2, the J gene TRBJ1-1; TRBD1 agrees at 7 bases. CDR1 SGHTA and CDR2 FQGNSA come from the germline V gene. This CDR3 has 13 amino acids. With 10 bases clipped from V and 0 bases from J, the junction kept 5 bases outside the gene matches. The CDR3 DNA reads TGTGCCACCAAGACAGGGATGAACACTGAAGCTTTCTTT. Translating gives CATKTGMNTEAFF.

The chain has TRBV5-5 and TRBJ2-3; 12 bases fit TRBD2. The germline V gene encodes CDR1 SGHKS and CDR2 YYEKEE (reference sequence). The CDR3 sequence is 17 residues long. V lost 4 bases and J lost 6; bases outside the gene matches: 12. The CDR3 spells CASSQTGLAGPWDTQYF. The DNA for the CDR3 is TGTGCCAGCAGCCAAACCGGACTAGCGGGGCCGTGGGATACGCAGTATTTT.

V usage is TRBV18 and J usage is TRBJ1-1; D unclear. Trimming pared 4 bases from V and 5 bases from J, leaving 14 bases between. Germline V gives CDR1 KGHSH, CDR2 LQKENI. The CDR3 has 14 residues. CDR3 bases: TGTGCCAGCTCACGACCCGTGGTGGGTACTGAAGCTTTCTTT. Its protein product is CASSRPVVGTEAFF.

This chain connects TRBV5-4 to TRBJ2-2; D might be TRBD1 or TRBD2, each matching 5 bases. This CDR3 is built from 16 residues. Trimming took off 2 bases at V and 0 bases at J, with 11 bases between the two ends. The germline V gene has CDR1 SGHNT and CDR2 YYREEE (reference sequence). The CDR3 nucleotides read TGTGCCAGCAGCTTTCCGGGACGTACGAACACCGGGGAGCTGTTTTTT. The encoded protein is CASSFPGRTNTGELFF.

The chain joins TRBV5-1 to TRBJ2-7; 9 bases agree with TRBD2. This CDR3 spans 15 amino acids. V lost 1 base to trimming and J lost 4 bases; unmatched junction nucleotides: 6. CDR1 SGHRS and CDR2 YFSETQ come from the germline V gene. The CDR3 DNA is TGCGCCAGCAGCTTGATAATAGCGGGAGAGTACGAGCAGTACTTC. Translating it yields CASSLIIAGEYEQYF.

This clone was recorded a few times. The genes are TRBV7-2 and TRBJ2-1; D gene ambiguous. The germline CDR1 and CDR2 sequences are SGHTA and FQGNSA. Trimming pared 7 bases from V and 9 bases from J, leaving 19 bases between. The CDR3 is 14 residues long. DNA of the CDR3: TGTGCCAGCAAGGTAACGGGTTCCCGGGTTGAGCAGTTCTTC. Translated, it gives CASKVTGSRVEQFF.

The chain couples TRBV7-9 to TRBJ1-1; D is ambiguous. V dropped 3 bases and J dropped 5 bases, with 10 bases sitting between them. There are 13 residues in the CDR3. CDR1 and CDR2 (germline): SEHNR, FQNEAQ (reference sequence). The CDR3 loop reads CASSFGDATEAFF. Written as DNA, the CDR3 is TGTGCCAGCAGCTTCGGGGATGCGACTGAAGCTTTCTTT. The full variable domain, rest sourced from reference TRBV7-9 and TRBJ1-1, is DTGVSQNPRHKITKRGQNVTFRCDPISEHNRLYWYRQTLGQGPEFLTYFQNEAQLEKSRLLSDRFSAERPKGSFSTLEIQRTEQGDSAMYLCASSFGDATEAFFGQGTRLTVV.

V gene TRBV11-3 combines with J gene TRBJ2-1, with TRBD2 matching over 7 bases. Germline V CDR1 and CDR2: SGHNT, YENEEA. Trimming took 3 bases from V and 0 from J; bases not matched to a gene: 5. This CDR3 contains 16 residues. Here the CDR3 reads CASSFQRGSSYNEQFF. Here the CDR3 DNA reads TGTGCCAGCAGCTTCCAGCGGGGCAGCTCCTACAATGAGCAGTTCTTC.

This sequence joins TRBV6-6 and TRBJ1-6; D remains ambiguous. The germline CDR1 and CDR2 sequences are MNHNY and SVGAGI (reference sequence). V was shortened by 5 bases and J by 0 bases, with 11 bases between the two germline ends. The CDR3 covers 16 residues. The CDR3 DNA is TGTGCCAGCAGTCCCCTAGGGAGCTCCTATAATTCACCCCTCCACTTT. It specifies CASSPLGSSYNSPLHF.